The rows below give T cell receptor beta chains drawn from one sample of a study of early T cells in non-severe SARS-CoV-2 infection. TCRdb independently ran MiXCR on the 5' RACE reads; one entry per CDR3 protein. The sample has 25,000 to 35,000 distinct CDR3 sequences, 3.5% to 4.5% seen once. The material sequenced was whole blood. The receptors stem from an adult who was a healthcare worker with PCR-confirmed SARS-CoV-2 infection or an uninfected control (not recorded which). CDR3s include the opening cysteine and the closing phenylalanine or tryptophan. The order of the fields is clone size, J gene, D gene, V gene, CDR3 protein, CDR3 DNA. A D gene is named only where the DNA matches it firmly. Size is stated for part of the rows, as once, few or many counts, or as a class when the clone is expanded.

clone size: many
J gene: TRBJ2-5
D gene: .
V gene: TRBV7-8
CDR3 protein: CASTSSSGGETQYF
CDR3 DNA: TGTGCCAGCACCTCTTCGAGCGGCGGGGAGACCCAGTACTTC

clone size: many
J gene: TRBJ1-1
D gene: .
V gene: TRBV12-3/TRBV12-4
CDR3 protein: CASSLYGTEAFF
CDR3 DNA: TGTGCCAGCAGTTTATACGGCACTGAAGCTTTCTTT

clone size: many
J gene: TRBJ1-4
D gene: .
V gene: TRBV11-2
CDR3 protein: CASSLDGWASVAELFF
CDR3 DNA: TGTGCCAGCAGCTTAGATGGGTGGGCAAGTGTGGCGGAACTGTTTTTT

clone size: many
J gene: TRBJ1-4
D gene: .
V gene: TRBV5-1
CDR3 protein: CASSLGRANEKLFF
CDR3 DNA: TGCGCCAGCAGCTTGGGCAGGGCGAATGAAAAACTGTTTTTT

clone size: few
J gene: TRBJ2-5
D gene: .
V gene: TRBV20-1
CDR3 protein: CSARQAKETQYF
CDR3 DNA: TGCAGTGCTAGACAAGCCAAAGAGACCCAGTACTTC

clone size: many
J gene: TRBJ1-2
D gene: .
V gene: TRBV12-3/TRBV12-4
CDR3 protein: CASSFRRDGGYTF
CDR3 DNA: TGTGCCAGCAGTTTTCGAAGGGATGGCGGCTACACCTTC

clone size: few
J gene: TRBJ2-1
D gene: TRBD1
V gene: TRBV5-1
CDR3 protein: CASSLADRGVNEQFF
CDR3 DNA: TGCGCCAGCAGCTTGGCTGACAGGGGGGTCAATGAGCAGTTCTTC

clone size: .
J gene: TRBJ2-7
D gene: .
V gene: TRBV27
CDR3 protein: CASSLRQSYEQYF
CDR3 DNA: TGTGCCAGCAGCCTCCGGCAGTCCTACGAGCAGTACTTC

clone size: many
J gene: TRBJ2-2
D gene: .
V gene: TRBV7-8
CDR3 protein: CASSFSFGELFF
CDR3 DNA: TGTGCCAGCAGCTTCAGTTTCGGGGAGCTGTTTTTT

clone size: many
J gene: TRBJ2-1
D gene: .
V gene: TRBV29-1
CDR3 protein: CSVPTPSSYNEQFF
CDR3 DNA: TGCAGCGTCCCGACTCCTAGCTCCTACAATGAGCAGTTCTTC

clone size: few
J gene: TRBJ2-2
D gene: .
V gene: TRBV5-1
CDR3 protein: CASSLGLLDGELFF
CDR3 DNA: TGCGCCAGCAGCTTGGGCCTGCTCGACGGGGAGCTGTTTTTT

clone size: few
J gene: TRBJ2-1
D gene: .
V gene: TRBV5-4
CDR3 protein: CASGGHSNNEQFF
CDR3 DNA: TGTGCCAGCGGGGGACATTCAAACAATGAGCAGTTCTTC

clone size: .
J gene: TRBJ2-7
D gene: TRBD2
V gene: TRBV29-1
CDR3 protein: CSVEGTSGDEQYF
CDR3 DNA: TGCAGCGTTGAAGGGACTAGCGGCGACGAGCAGTACTTC

clone size: many
J gene: TRBJ2-7
D gene: .
V gene: TRBV7-2
CDR3 protein: CASSPSPLALGAYEQYF
CDR3 DNA: TGTGCCAGCAGCCCATCCCCTCTAGCTTTGGGCGCCTACGAGCAGTACTTC

clone size: many
J gene: TRBJ2-7
D gene: .
V gene: TRBV20-1
CDR3 protein: CSARDLLGRGDEQYF
CDR3 DNA: TGCAGTGCTAGAGATCTTCTGGGAAGGGGCGACGAGCAGTACTTC

clone size: .
J gene: TRBJ2-3
D gene: TRBD1
V gene: TRBV28
CDR3 protein: CASSLLGWGTVNADTQYF
CDR3 DNA: TGTGCCAGCAGTTTATTAGGCTGGGGGACAGTCAATGCAGATACGCAGTATTTT

clone size: many
J gene: TRBJ1-1
D gene: .
V gene: TRBV3-1
CDR3 protein: CASSRGRNTEAFF
CDR3 DNA: TGTGCCAGCAGCCGGGGAAGAAACACTGAAGCTTTCTTT

clone size: many
J gene: TRBJ2-3
D gene: TRBD1
V gene: TRBV28
CDR3 protein: CASSLGTGTDTQYF
CDR3 DNA: TGTGCCAGCAGTCTGGGGACAGGAACAGATACGCAGTATTTT

clone size: .
J gene: TRBJ2-3
D gene: .
V gene: TRBV11-2
CDR3 protein: CASSPIQYF
CDR3 DNA: TGTGCCAGCAGCCCGATCCAGTATTTT

clone size: many
J gene: TRBJ2-3
D gene: .
V gene: TRBV19
CDR3 protein: CASSIAVGALDTQYF
CDR3 DNA: TGTGCCAGTAGTATAGCAGTAGGGGCGCTTGATACGCAGTATTTT

clone size: many
J gene: TRBJ1-6
D gene: .
V gene: TRBV11-2
CDR3 protein: CASTPQDSISPLHF
CDR3 DNA: TGTGCCAGCACCCCCCAGGACAGCATCTCACCCCTCCACTTT

clone size: medium-sized
J gene: TRBJ2-1
D gene: TRBD1
V gene: TRBV20-1
CDR3 protein: CSADPGQGVPNEQFF
CDR3 DNA: TGCAGTGCGGACCCGGGACAGGGCGTACCTAATGAGCAGTTCTTC

clone size: few
J gene: TRBJ2-2
D gene: TRBD1
V gene: TRBV3-1
CDR3 protein: CASSYGTGDTGELFF
CDR3 DNA: TGTGCCAGCAGCTACGGGACAGGGGACACCGGGGAGCTGTTTTTT

clone size: .
J gene: TRBJ2-3
D gene: TRBD1
V gene: TRBV7-3
CDR3 protein: CASSPDRGTDTQYF
CDR3 DNA: TGTGCCAGCAGCCCGGACAGGGGCACAGATACGCAGTATTTT

clone size: many
J gene: TRBJ1-1
D gene: .
V gene: TRBV18
CDR3 protein: CASSPSPKAEAFF
CDR3 DNA: TGTGCCAGCTCACCATCTCCGAAGGCTGAAGCTTTCTTT

clone size: many
J gene: TRBJ2-2
D gene: .
V gene: TRBV15
CDR3 protein: CATSKGPPGELFF
CDR3 DNA: TGTGCCACCAGCAAAGGGCCCCCCGGGGAGCTGTTTTTT

clone size: many
J gene: TRBJ1-2
D gene: .
V gene: TRBV12-3/TRBV12-4
CDR3 protein: CASSPETGLYTF
CDR3 DNA: TGTGCCAGCAGTCCCGAAACTGGGCTCTACACCTTC

clone size: .
J gene: TRBJ2-3
D gene: TRBD2
V gene: TRBV2
CDR3 protein: CASSPGTSGGTDTQYF
CDR3 DNA: TGTGCCAGCAGTCCCGGGACTAGCGGGGGAACAGATACGCAGTATTTT

clone size: many
J gene: TRBJ1-2
D gene: TRBD1
V gene: TRBV2
CDR3 protein: CASSSGQGNERLTF
CDR3 DNA: TGTGCCAGCAGTTCGGGACAGGGGAATGAACGGTTGACCTTC

clone size: many
J gene: TRBJ2-1
D gene: TRBD2
V gene: TRBV5-1
CDR3 protein: CASSFGGRRNNEQFF
CDR3 DNA: TGCGCCAGCAGCTTTGGCGGGAGGCGAAACAATGAGCAGTTCTTC

clone size: .
J gene: TRBJ2-3
D gene: TRBD1
V gene: TRBV7-9
CDR3 protein: CASRQGAPNTQYF
CDR3 DNA: TGTGCCAGTCGACAGGGAGCCCCGAATACGCAGTATTTT

clone size: many
J gene: TRBJ2-7
D gene: .
V gene: TRBV2
CDR3 protein: CASIRDVTYEQYF
CDR3 DNA: TGTGCCAGCATTCGGGACGTTACCTACGAGCAGTACTTC